One sample yielded the 16 T cell receptor beta chains listed below, sequenced in a study of cytotoxic CD8 clonotypes in ibrutinib-treated CLL. Measured with immunoSEQ multiplex PCR; TCRdb has only the in-frame clones, and not every one. The sample lists some 310,000 clones; around four fifths were seen once. This specimen consisted of PBMCs, obtained before ibrutinib treatment. These receptors all come from a human donor with chronic lymphocytic leukemia.

The chain carries TRBV4-1 and TRBJ2-1; D uncertain. CDR3 length: 16 amino acids. The V gene lost 0 bases and the J gene lost 3 bases, with 12 bases spanning the gap. The V gene's germline CDR1 is MGHRA and CDR2 YSYEKL. The CDR3 nucleotides are TGCGCCAGCAGCCAAGATTGGCAACTGAACTACAATGAGCAGTTCTTC. It specifies CASSQDWQLNYNEQFF.

This chain joins TRBV7-9 and TRBJ1-2, with D unresolved. In germline, CDR1 is SEHNR, CDR2 FQNEAQ (reference sequence). Trimming pared 2 bases from V and 9 bases from J, leaving 19 bases between. The CDR3 is made up of 15 amino acids. The CDR3 here is CASSLRSLRTGSYTF. The CDR3 region has the DNA TGTGCCAGCAGCTTAAGGTCCCTCAGGACGGGTAGCTACACCTTC.

This chain links TRBV19 with TRBJ2-5; a weak D match, TRBD2 (5 bases). This CDR3 spans 14 amino acids. Deletions cut 2 bases from V and 2 bases from J, with 9 bases between. Per germline, CDR1 LNHDA and CDR2 SQIVND (reference sequence). CDR3 amino acids: CASSISGIQETQYF. CDR3 DNA: TGTGCCAGTAGTATATCCGGGATTCAAGAGACCCAGTACTTC.

The rearrangement uses TRBV4-1 and TRBJ1-4, with a possible D match to TRBD1 (6 bases). V was cut by 2 bases and J by 3 bases, with 7 bases left in between. Germline CDR1 is MGHRA and CDR2 is YSYEKL. The CDR3 totals 14 residues. For the CDR3, the DNA is TGCGCCAGCAGCCAAAGGGGGGCTAATGAAAAACTGTTTTTT. This encodes CASSQRGANEKLFF.

The V gene is TRBV10-1, the J gene TRBJ2-5; unclear D gene. This CDR3 has 14 amino acids. Germline lookup yields CDR1 WNHNN and CDR2 SYGVQD (reference sequence). V was pared by 6 bases and J by 3 bases, with 14 bases between. The CDR3 DNA follows: TGCGCCAGCAGGAGGCGTGGGATTGAAGAGACCCAGTACTTC. This translates into CASRRRGIEETQYF.

V and J are TRBV7-6 and TRBJ2-1; D unresolved. V gave up 2 bases and J gave up 2 bases, with 7 bases separating them. The CDR3 has 14 residues. The germline CDR1 and CDR2 sequences are SGHVS and FNYEAQ. The CDR3 spells CASSLTPAYNEQFF. For the CDR3, the DNA is TGTGCCAGCAGCTTAACTCCGGCCTACAATGAGCAGTTCTTC.

The chain uses TRBV29-1 and TRBJ2-1; 9 bases line up with TRBD2. Trimming took 2 bases from V and 3 from J; bases not matched to a gene: 8. Germline CDR1 is SQVTM and CDR2 is ANQGSEA. The CDR3 contains 16 residues. Written as DNA, the CDR3 is TGCAGCGTTGAAAGTTCGACTAGCGGACTCTACAATGAGCAGTTCTTC. The encoded protein is CSVESSTSGLYNEQFF.

The table lists this clone with a few counts. This chain joins TRBV5-1 and TRBJ1-2, with 9 bases matching TRBD1. V lost 4 bases to trimming and J lost 0 bases; unmatched junction nucleotides: 4. Per germline, CDR1 SGHRS and CDR2 YFSETQ. The CDR3 runs to 15 residues. The DNA for the CDR3 is TGCGCCAGCAGCCGAAGACAGGGGGCTAACTATGGCTACACCTTC. This codes for CASSRRQGANYGYTF.

This sequence joins TRBV7-2 and TRBJ2-7; 9 positions match TRBD2. The length of the CDR3 is 15 residues. J lost 2 bases, V lost 6 bases, and 8 bases had no gene match. CDR1 is SGHTA and CDR2 is FQGNSA in the germline V gene. In DNA form, the CDR3 reads TGTGCCAGCAGTTCTAGCGGGACCTTTCCCTACGAGCAGTACTTC. It translates to CASSSSGTFPYEQYF.

This chain uses TRBV5-1 with TRBJ2-7, with 8 bases fitting TRBD1. The J segment lost 3 bases and the V segment lost 4 bases, leaving 6 bases of the junction unmatched. This CDR3 region has 14 residues. Germline-derived CDR1 and CDR2 are SGHRS and YFSETQ. The CDR3 spells CASSPDREDYEQYF. CDR3 DNA sequence: TGCGCCAGCAGCCCGGACAGGGAAGACTACGAGCAGTACTTC.

The sample holds a few counts of this clone. The chain uses TRBV6-6 and TRBJ2-2, with D perhaps TRBD1 or TRBD2 (5 bases each). Germline CDR1 MNHNY, CDR2 SVGAGI (reference sequence). Trimming pared 10 bases from V and 5 bases from J, leaving 20 bases between. The CDR3 is 15 amino acids. The CDR3 DNA sequence: TGTGCCATGAAGAGGGGCGACAGCGGAACCGGGGAGCTGTTTTTT. Translating it yields CAMKRGDSGTGELFF.

The chain links TRBV15 to TRBJ2-1; 12 nucleotides agree with TRBD2. Germline V CDR1 and CDR2: LNHNV, YYDKDF (reference sequence). This CDR3 is 20 amino acids long. V was clipped by 5 bases and J by 7 bases; unmatched bases: 21. DNA for the CDR3: TGTGCCACCAGCCTTGCTAGCGGGAGGGTTTTACTAATAGGTAAGAATGAGCAGTTCTTC. It encodes CATSLASGRVLLIGKNEQFF.

This clone has more than one count but fewer than ten. The rearrangement uses TRBV6-5 and TRBJ2-3; D not resolved. CDR1 is MNHEY and CDR2 is SVGAGI in the germline V gene. The CDR3 is 13 residues long. With 6 bases removed from V and 5 bases from J, the gap between germline ends came to 12 bases. For the CDR3, the DNA is TGTGCCAGCAGCCGGAGTTTAGGAGATACGCAGTATTTT. Its protein product is CASSRSLGDTQYF.

A few counts support this clone. The gene calls are TRBV11-1 and TRBJ2-3; perhaps D is TRBD1 or TRBD2 (5 bases each). CDR1 SGHAT and CDR2 FQDESV come from the germline V gene (reference sequence). The CDR3 runs to 15 residues. With 5 bases removed from V and 2 bases from J, the gap between germline ends came to 14 bases. The CDR3 DNA reads as TGTGCCAGCAGCCAAGGGACGGGGATCACAGATACGCAGTATTTT. Protein product: CASSQGTGITDTQYF.

This chain links TRBV6-5 with TRBJ2-5, with D perhaps TRBD1 (5 bases). The CDR3 has 15 amino acids. Trimming left V 0 bases short and J 5 bases short, with 13 bases between. CDR1 and CDR2 (germline): MNHEY, SVGAGI. Here the CDR3 reads CASSYSQGWVETQYF. The CDR3 coding sequence is TGTGCCAGCAGTTACTCCCAGGGATGGGTGGAGACCCAGTACTTC.

This clone was counted a few times. This chain uses TRBV7-9 with TRBJ2-2; 11 bases map to TRBD2. Per the germline V gene, CDR1 is SEHNR and CDR2 is FQNEAQ (reference sequence). There are 17 residues in the CDR3. Trimming took 5 bases from V and 3 from J; bases not matched to a gene: 8. CDR3 sequence (DNA): TGTGCCAGCAGCCACCTAGCGGGAGGCAGGGACACCGGGGAGCTGTTTTTT. It encodes CASSHLAGGRDTGELFF.